This TCR beta chain originates from a study of T-cell reconstitution after alpha-beta-depleted transplantation in children. Unique molecular identifiers tagged the TCRbeta library. MiXCR, applied by TCRdb to the PCR reads, yields one record per CDR3 protein. The sample records 250,000 to 300,000 distinct CDR3 sequences, under 14% being singletons. The CDR3 consists of 15 residues. Per germline, CDR1 SQVTM and CDR2 ANQGSEA. V was shortened by 6 bases and J by 1 base, with 18 bases between the two germline ends. Study observations and caveats: Reportedly, roughly two months post-transplant, alpha-beta T cells arose from several hundred expanded graft clones. Counts and diversity of T cells one year after transplant came mostly from newly produced T cells. Elevated TCRbeta diversity at day 60 was traced, in some patients, to surviving recipient T cells and thymic progenitors.

This clonotype was counted at least ten times. Its target is not known. The clonotype was recovered from a male patient between 2 and 10 years old who had a stem cell transplant for chronic granulomatous disease, so the T cells may come from the graft donor. The sample here was peripheral blood, taken 180 days after TCRalphabeta/CD19-depleted stem cell transplant. The chain is built from TRBV29-1 and TRBJ1-1, with D possibly matching TRBD1 (6 bases). The CDR3 DNA is TGCAGCGTAGCGTGGGATTCCAGGGGGAACACTGAAGCTTTCTTT. Translating it yields CSVAWDSRGNTEAFF.